Below are 10 T cell receptor beta chains sequenced from a single sample in a study of T cell responses to AZD1222 COVID-19 vaccine. This table comes from immunoSEQ multiplex PCR, and its TCRdb copy is limited to in-frame clones, with some not included. The table has 94,000 or so clones, 90% seen once. The sequences come from peripheral blood, collected on day 0 of AZD1222 vaccination. The source of these receptors is an adult in good health.

The gene calls are TRBV14 and TRBJ2-1, with D unclear. CDR1 is SGHDN and CDR2 is FVKESK in the germline V gene. This CDR3 region has 13 residues. V shed 1 base and J shed 6 bases, with 7 bases lying between them. The CDR3 region is CASSQVVGNEQFF. The CDR3 DNA sequence: TGTGCCAGCAGCCAAGTAGTAGGCAATGAGCAGTTCTTC.

The chain uses TRBV6-5 and TRBJ2-1; D possibly corresponds to TRBD2 (6 bases). The V end lost 8 bases, the J end lost 12 bases, and 11 bases lay between the germline ends. CDR1 and CDR2 from the germline V gene are MNHEY and SVGAGI. This CDR3 has 10 residues. The CDR3 region is CASGDLGQFF. CDR3 bases: TGTGCCAGCGGGGACTTAGGGCAGTTCTTC.

In its sample, this clone was seen once. The rearrangement joins TRBV2 to TRBJ1-3; D is ambiguous. V shed 7 bases and J shed 0 bases, with 13 bases lying between them. The CDR3 sequence is 15 residues long. CDR1 is SNHLY, CDR2 FYNNEI, per germline. The CDR3 bases are TGTGCCAGCACCGCGGACGGTTTCTCTGGAAACACCATATATTTT. Translating it yields CASTADGFSGNTIYF. Using reference TRBV2 and TRBJ1-3 for the parts outside the CDR3, the full variable domain is EPEVTQTPSHQVTQMGQEVILRCVPISNHLYFYWYRQILGQKVEFLVSFYNNEISEKSEIFDDQFSVERPDGSNFTLKIRSTKLEDSAMYFCASTADGFSGNTIYFGEGSWLTVV.

The chain recombines TRBV19 with TRBJ2-7; 11 bases align to TRBD2. Trimming took 5 bases from V and 1 from J; bases not matched to a gene: 13. Germline values: CDR1 LNHDA, CDR2 SQIVND (reference sequence). CDR3 length: 18 residues. The CDR3 reads CASSSGSSGRPNSYEQYF. CDR3 nucleotide sequence: TGTGCCAGTAGTTCTGGTTCTAGCGGGAGGCCAAATTCCTACGAGCAGTACTTC.

The chain joins TRBV19 to TRBJ2-2; TRBD2 agrees at 10 bases. J gave up 7 bases and V 5 bases, and 4 bases lay outside the gene matches. The germline V gene has CDR1 LNHDA and CDR2 SQIVND (reference sequence). The CDR3 consists of 14 residues. The CDR3 DNA reads TGTGCCAGTAGTTCGTCTAGCGGGAGCGGGGAGCTGTTTTTT. This gives the protein CASSSSSGSGELFF.

The genes are TRBV20-1 and TRBJ2-2; the D is unclear. This CDR3 contains 12 residues. Germline CDR1 DFQATT, CDR2 SNEGSKA (reference sequence). The V and J ends lost 3 bases and 5 bases respectively, with 7 bases between them. The CDR3 sequence: CSASGETGELFF. The CDR3 coding sequence is TGCAGTGCTAGTGGAGAAACCGGGGAGCTGTTTTTT.

The rearrangement links TRBV19 to TRBJ2-1; D not resolved. The CDR3 is 15 residues long. CDR1 and CDR2 (germline): LNHDA, SQIVND (reference sequence). V dropped 8 bases and J dropped 0 bases, with 14 bases sitting between them. The CDR3 coding sequence is TGTGCCAGTCTTGCGGACCGCAGCTCCTACAATGAGCAGTTCTTC. Protein sequence: CASLADRSSYNEQFF.

DNA of the CDR3: TGTGCCAGCAACTGGGGTACCGGTACGCAGTATTTT. It specifies CASNWGTGTQYF. This chain joins TRBV28 and TRBJ2-3, with D unresolved. Germline CDR1 MDHEN, CDR2 SYDVKM. The CDR3 covers 12 residues. Trimming left V 7 bases short and J 8 bases short, with 13 bases between.

The chain couples TRBV28 to TRBJ1-5; D uncertain. CDR3 length: 13 residues. Germline V gene lookup returns CDR1 MDHEN and CDR2 SYDVKM. Trimming pared 6 bases from V and 6 bases from J, leaving 12 bases between. The CDR3 DNA follows: TGTGCCAGCAGGCTCATCTTGGGTCAGCCCCAGCATTTT. Amino acids: CASRLILGQPQHF.

The V call is TRBV4-2, the J call TRBJ2-7; D not resolved. V gave up 0 bases and J gave up 4 bases, with 10 bases separating them. Germline V gene sequence: CDR1 LGHNA, CDR2 YNFKEQ. The CDR3 has 14 residues. DNA for the CDR3: TGTGCCAGCAGCCAAGATTTAGGGCCTTACGAGCAGTACTTC. It yields the protein CASSQDLGPYEQYF.